The T cell receptor (beta chain) under discussion was sequenced for a study of T cells after yellow fever vaccination. Regarding the study as a whole: Among primary-vaccination clones, most reappeared after the booster, at 95% to 96% for CD4 and 88% for CD8. Weaker overall was a secondary response that nonetheless peaked faster, on day 5 versus 15. The bulk population could contribute abundant contaminating clonotypes to FACS-sorted repertoires.

This clonotype was recorded a few times. As yet, its antigen is unknown. The J segment lost 6 bases and the V segment lost 2 bases, leaving 17 bases of the junction unmatched. This CDR3 has 19 amino acids. TCRdb recomputed calls from the 5' RACE reads with MiXCR, one row per CDR3 protein. The sample comprises 400,000 or so distinct CDR3 sequences, roughly 20% of which are singletons, and roughly a sixth rests with the top ten. The sample was PBMCs, taken before the yellow fever booster vaccination. The V and J genes are TRBV12-3 or TRBV12-4 and TRBJ2-2; TRBD1 matches at 8 bases. This clonotype was sampled from a man aged 18 to 35 who received the YFV17D yellow fever vaccine. CDR3 amino acids: CASSLRSGGGILLSGELFF. The DNA of the CDR3 is TGTGCCAGCAGTTTACGTTCAGGGGGCGGCATCCTATTATCCGGGGAGCTGTTTTTT.